The sequence of this T cell receptor beta chain was determined in a study of cytomegalovirus exposure and HLA in healthy donors. Turning to the study itself: HLA-typed donors were the source of 90 million or so unique TCRs, which an early data release held. Of the donors genotyped, several hundred in all, less than 90% fell in the Caucasian-associated ancestry cluster.

The CDR3 covers 14 residues. The V gene's germline CDR1 is MNHEY and CDR2 SVGAGI. V shed 6 bases and J shed 7 bases, with 16 bases lying between them. The PCR ran on 60 Vbeta and 13 Jbeta primers. The method was immunoSEQ multiplex PCR; TCRdb's version includes in-frame clones alone and lacks a portion of them. Of 78,000 or so clones listed, approximately 67% are singletons. Study-level results: As a later analysis showed, a missense DCLRE1C variant was linked to trimming of TCR beta V- and J-genes.

This clone was seen a handful of times. No antigen is known for it. The material sequenced was PBMCs. This TCR was sampled from a male donor in good health and CMV-seropositive. This chain joins TRBV6-5 and TRBJ1-5; D is undetermined. The CDR3 sequence: CASSLQGGRQPQHF. The CDR3 bases are TGTGCCAGCAGCCTACAAGGCGGGAGGCAGCCCCAGCATTTT.